Listed below are T cell receptor beta chains from one sample, sequenced in a study of blood T cell repertoires in COVID-19. This table comes from immunoSEQ multiplex PCR, and its TCRdb copy is limited to in-frame clones, with some not included. The sample contains some 240,000 clones, approximately 83% of which appear only once. The sequenced sample was peripheral blood. Source of these receptors: a woman older than 75 with acute or convalescent COVID-19. Each CDR3 is given with its conserved first and last residue. D genes are given only for firm matches. Clone size is not always given. Where it is, it says once, few, many or a class for expanded clones.

d_call	clone_size	v_call	j_call	cdr3_nt	cdr3_aa
NA	NA	TRBV4-1	TRBJ2-2	TGCGCCAGCAGCCAAGATCCGTTCAGAGGGGGGGCGGCCGGGGAGCTGTTTTTT	CASSQDPFRGGAAGELFF
NA	NA	TRBV7-2	TRBJ1-1	TGTGCCAGCAGCTCCCGTCGAGGGTCTGAAGCTTTCTTT	CASSSRRGSEAFF
NA	few	TRBV14	TRBJ1-1	TGTGCCAGCAGCCAACCAATTGGGCAGATCAACACTGAAGCTTTCTTT	CASSQPIGQINTEAFF
NA	few	TRBV29-1	TRBJ1-2	TGCAGCGTTGAAATTCGGCAGACAGGCGGCTACACCTTC	CSVEIRQTGGYTF
NA	NA	TRBV4-1	TRBJ2-1	TGCGCCAGCAGCCAAGACAGGGATAGCTCCTACAATGAGCAGTTCTTC	CASSQDRDSSYNEQFF
NA	NA	TRBV5-1	TRBJ1-5	TGCGCCAGCAGCTTGGAGGGAAGGGGAAATCAGCCCCAGCATTTT	CASSLEGRGNQPQHF
TRBD1	NA	TRBV23-1	TRBJ1-5	TGCGCCAGCAGTCAATCACTGGGTCCGACAGGGGATCAGCCCCAGCATTTT	CASSQSLGPTGDQPQHF
NA	NA	TRBV7-2	TRBJ2-3	TGTGCCAGCAGCTTAGCGCAGTTGAGCACAGATACGCAGTATTTT	CASSLAQLSTDTQYF
TRBD1	NA	TRBV7-9	TRBJ1-4	TGTGCCAGCAGCTTACAGGGGGGAAATGAAAAACTGTTTTTT	CASSLQGGNEKLFF
TRBD1	NA	TRBV6-5	TRBJ2-1	TGTGCCAGCAGGGGACAGGGACCCTACAATGAGCAGTTCTTC	CASRGQGPYNEQFF
TRBD1	NA	TRBV30	TRBJ1-1	TGTGCCTGGAGATCCCGGGACAGGAATCAGGGGGAAGCTTTCTTT	CAWRSRDRNQGEAFF
TRBD1	few	TRBV18	TRBJ1-2	TGTGCCAGCTCCCCCAGCAGGGGGCAGGACTATGGCTACACCTTC	CASSPSRGQDYGYTF
TRBD1	NA	TRBV10-3	TRBJ1-2	TGTGCCATCAGTGCCATAGAGACAGGGGGCGGCTACACCTTC	CAISAIETGGGYTF
NA	NA	TRBV27	TRBJ1-2	TGTGCCAGCAGTTCTATGGGGCAGGGCTCTGGCTACACCTTC	CASSSMGQGSGYTF
NA	NA	TRBV6-5	TRBJ1-2	TGTGCCAGCAGTTACTTGGGCAGGGGAATTGGCTACACCTTC	CASSYLGRGIGYTF
TRBD1	NA	TRBV6-5	TRBJ1-3	TGTGCCAGCAGTTGGGGACAGCCCTCTGGAAACACCATATATTTT	CASSWGQPSGNTIYF
NA	NA	TRBV30	TRBJ1-1	TGTGCCTGGAGTAGGAGGGGAACTGAAGCTTTCTTT	CAWSRRGTEAFF
NA	NA	TRBV27	TRBJ2-7	TGTGCCAGCAGAACCCTAGATCGGTTCTACGAGCAGTACTTC	CASRTLDRFYEQYF
NA	NA	TRBV6-5	TRBJ2-1	TGTGCCAGCAGCACGGACTACAACAATGAGCAGTTCTTC	CASSTDYNNEQFF
NA	NA	TRBV28	TRBJ2-5	TGTGCCAGCAGTAGTAAGCGTCCTCTACCTGAGACCCAGTACTTC	CASSSKRPLPETQYF
NA	few	TRBV7-6	TRBJ1-5	TGTGCCAGCAGCGCCTCCGGAGGGAATCAGCCCCAGCATTTT	CASSASGGNQPQHF
NA	NA	TRBV5-1	TRBJ1-3	TGCGCCAGCAGCCCGGACACGGAAGGAAACACCATATATTTT	CASSPDTEGNTIYF
NA	NA	TRBV7-9	TRBJ1-4	TGTGCCAGCAGCTTGCAGGGCTCGAATGAAAAACTGTTTTTT	CASSLQGSNEKLFF
NA	few	TRBV2	TRBJ2-2	TGTGCCAGCAGTCCCTCGCGGGGGCCCGGGGAGCTGTTTTTT	CASSPSRGPGELFF
TRBD1	NA	TRBV4-1	TRBJ1-2	TGCGCCAGCAGCCAGGGGGACAGGACGGGTGGCTACACCTTC	CASSQGDRTGGYTF
NA	few	TRBV30	TRBJ2-7	TGTGCCTGGAGTCTTGGTGAGGCCTACGAGCAGTACTTC	CAWSLGEAYEQYF
TRBD2	NA	TRBV4-1	TRBJ2-2	TGCGCCAGCAGCCAAACCGGGACTAGCGGGACGAACACCGGGGAGCTGTTTTTT	CASSQTGTSGTNTGELFF
TRBD2	once	TRBV24-1	TRBJ2-1	TGTGCCACCAGTGCGGAGCGGGGGGCCTCCTACAATGAGCAGTTCTTC	CATSAERGASYNEQFF
TRBD1	NA	TRBV6-1	TRBJ2-5	TGTGCCAGCAGTGTCAGGACAGGGGCGCTCCAAGAGACCCAGTACTTC	CASSVRTGALQETQYF
NA	NA	TRBV13	TRBJ1-1	TGTGCCAGCAGCTTAGACAGGCCCCTAACGAACACTGAAGCTTTCTTT	CASSLDRPLTNTEAFF
TRBD1	once	TRBV4-2	TRBJ1-2	TGTGCCAGCAGCCGAGTGAGGCTGGACAGGGTGATCTATGGCTACACCTTC	CASSRVRLDRVIYGYTF
NA	NA	TRBV5-4	TRBJ1-1	TGTGCCAGCAGCCTTGTTCAGGGCGCCAACACTGAAGCTTTCTTT	CASSLVQGANTEAFF
TRBD1	few	TRBV5-1	TRBJ2-1	TGCGCCAGCAGCTTACAGGGGGGCCACAATGAGCAGTTCTTC	CASSLQGGHNEQFF
NA	NA	TRBV14	TRBJ1-4	TGTGCCAGCAGCCAGGCGGCGGGACGCTTAAATGAAAAACTGTTTTTT	CASSQAAGRLNEKLFF
NA	NA	TRBV5-1	TRBJ1-3	TGCGCCAGCAGCTTGGACCCGGAGGGAAACACCATATATTTT	CASSLDPEGNTIYF
TRBD2	NA	TRBV5-4	TRBJ2-5	TGTGCCAGCAGCTTGGCGGGAGGGGAGACCCAGTACTTC	CASSLAGGETQYF
NA	NA	TRBV28	TRBJ1-6	TGTGCCAGCAGTTCCCTCGGCGACAGTAATAATTCACCCCTCCACTTT	CASSSLGDSNNSPLHF
NA	few	TRBV6-6	TRBJ2-7	TGTGCCAGCAGTTACTCCGACGGGGGGCCCTACGAGCAGTACTTC	CASSYSDGGPYEQYF
NA	NA	TRBV12-3/TRBV12-4	TRBJ1-2	TGTGCCAGCAGCATTAGACAGTATGGCTACACCTTC	CASSIRQYGYTF
NA	NA	TRBV19	TRBJ2-2	TGTGCCAGTAGTATAGATCATACAGGGACCGGGGAGCTGTTTTTT	CASSIDHTGTGELFF
TRBD2	once	TRBV28	TRBJ2-1	TGTGCCAGCAGTCTACCGGGGAAGAAGCGGGGCGGGAATGAGCAGTTCTTC	CASSLPGKKRGGNEQFF
NA	few	TRBV2	TRBJ1-5	TGTGCCAGCAGTGTGGGGCTGAGTGGTCAGCCCCAGCATTTT	CASSVGLSGQPQHF
TRBD2	NA	TRBV7-8	TRBJ2-2	TGTGCCAGCAGCTTAGGTTGGGGACTATCCGGGGAGCTGTTTTTT	CASSLGWGLSGELFF
TRBD1	NA	TRBV7-9	TRBJ2-5	TGTGCCAGCAGCTTAAGGTGGCGGCCAGGGGGTCAAGAGACCCAGTACTTC	CASSLRWRPGGQETQYF
TRBD1	NA	TRBV30	TRBJ1-4	TGTGCCTGGAGTGTACGACGGACAGGCCCGTTGTTTTTT	CAWSVRRTGPLFF
TRBD2	few	TRBV28	TRBJ2-1	TGTGCCAGTTTACTAGCCGGACTAGCGGGGCCGGGTCATAATGAGCAGTTCTTC	CASLLAGLAGPGHNEQFF
TRBD1	NA	TRBV12-5	TRBJ1-2	TGTGCTAGTGGTTTGGCCTTCGGACAGGGGCTTTCGGATGGCTACACCTTC	CASGLAFGQGLSDGYTF
NA	NA	TRBV6-5	TRBJ1-6	TGTGCCAGCAGTAGGGACATGGGGTCACCCCTCCACTTT	CASSRDMGSPLHF
NA	NA	TRBV3-1/TRBV3-2	TRBJ2-1	TGTGCCAGCAGCCAAGATGCCAGGGCTCTGAGTGAGCAGTTCTTC	CASSQDARALSEQFF
NA	NA	TRBV6-2/TRBV6-3	TRBJ1-3	TGTGCCAGCAACCCAGGGGTCGTAAACACCATATATTTT	CASNPGVVNTIYF
NA	NA	TRBV12-3/TRBV12-4	TRBJ1-1	TGTGCCAGCAGTTTAAACGGGGGGGTCGGAGCTTTCTTT	CASSLNGGVGAFF
TRBD1	NA	TRBV19	TRBJ1-5	TGTGCCAGTAGAACAGGGGATCAGCCCCAGCATTTT	CASRTGDQPQHF
NA	NA	TRBV19	TRBJ1-2	TGTGCCAGTAGTATCTCTGGCTCTAACTATGGCTACACCTTC	CASSISGSNYGYTF
NA	NA	TRBV4-1	TRBJ1-4	TGCGCCAGCAGCCAAGAGGGGCGGGAGAATGAAAAACTGTTTTTT	CASSQEGRENEKLFF
TRBD2	NA	TRBV9	TRBJ2-2	TGTGCCAGCAGCGTCATGGCGGGGGGGCCCGGGGAGCTGTTTTTT	CASSVMAGGPGELFF
NA	NA	TRBV3-1/TRBV3-2	TRBJ1-5	TGTGCCAGCAGCCGGGAGGGGGGGACTAATCAGCCCCAGCATTTT	CASSREGGTNQPQHF
TRBD2	NA	TRBV5-4	TRBJ2-1	TGTGCCAGCAGGCCAGCGGGGGGCTCCTACAATGAGCAGTTCTTC	CASRPAGGSYNEQFF
NA	few	TRBV28	TRBJ1-5	TGTGCCAGCAGTAAACTCGGAGGGCTCAATCAGCCCCAGCATTTT	CASSKLGGLNQPQHF
TRBD2	NA	TRBV5-1	TRBJ2-7	TGCGCCAGCAGTCTAGCGGGGGTGAGCTCCTACGAGCAGTACTTC	CASSLAGVSSYEQYF